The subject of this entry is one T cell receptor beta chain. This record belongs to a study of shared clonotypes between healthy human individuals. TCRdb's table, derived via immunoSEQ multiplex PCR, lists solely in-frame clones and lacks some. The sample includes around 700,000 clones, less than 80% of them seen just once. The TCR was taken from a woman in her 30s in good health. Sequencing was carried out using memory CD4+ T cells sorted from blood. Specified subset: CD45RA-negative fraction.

The chain's CDR3 is CAISLLKLQGASNTEAFF. The CDR3 bases are TGTGCCATCAGCCTACTAAAACTCCAGGGGGCTTCGAACACTGAAGCTTTCTTT. The chain recombines TRBV10-3 with TRBJ1-1; 8 positions agree with TRBD1. The CDR3 is 18 residues long. The germline CDR1 and CDR2 sequences are ENHRY and SYGVKD. V was clipped by 6 bases and J by 1 base; unmatched bases: 16.